Listed below are T cell receptor beta chains from one sample, sequenced in a study of control samples from healthy donors and cancer patients. Assay: immunoSEQ multiplex PCR; the TCRdb copy retains only in-frame clones and omits some. The data show around 140,000 clones, approximately 92% seen once. Sequencing was done on a sample of blood. These receptors were collected from a man aged 25 to 40 in good health. CDR3s include the opening cysteine and the closing phenylalanine or tryptophan. Fields, in order: clone size, J gene, CDR3 length, D gene, V gene, CDR3 DNA, CDR3 protein. A D gene is named only where the DNA matches it firmly. Part of the rows lack a size; the others show once, few, many or a class for expanded clones.

clone size: .; J gene: TRBJ1-1; CDR3 length: 15; D gene: .; V gene: TRBV5-1; CDR3 DNA: TGCGCCAGCAGCTTGGTCGGGGCGAGGGACACTGAAGCTTTCTTT; CDR3 protein: CASSLVGARDTEAFF
clone size: .; J gene: TRBJ1-5; CDR3 length: 18; D gene: TRBD1; V gene: TRBV9; CDR3 DNA: TGTGCCAGCAGCGTCCGTCCGGGACAGGGTATCGGCAATCAGCCCCAGCATTTT; CDR3 protein: CASSVRPGQGIGNQPQHF
clone size: .; J gene: TRBJ1-4; CDR3 length: 15; D gene: TRBD1; V gene: TRBV15; CDR3 DNA: TGTGCCACCAGCGGAGGGACAGCAACTAATGAAAAACTGTTTTTT; CDR3 protein: CATSGGTATNEKLFF
clone size: .; J gene: TRBJ2-1; CDR3 length: 15; D gene: TRBD2; V gene: TRBV30; CDR3 DNA: TGTGCCTGGAGTGTAATGGGGGGGTACTACAATGAGCAGTTCTTC; CDR3 protein: CAWSVMGGYYNEQFF
clone size: .; J gene: TRBJ2-2; CDR3 length: 14; D gene: .; V gene: TRBV4-1; CDR3 DNA: TGCGCCAGCAGCCTGGGGGCGGTCACCGGGGAGCTGTTTTTT; CDR3 protein: CASSLGAVTGELFF
clone size: .; J gene: TRBJ2-3; CDR3 length: 12; D gene: .; V gene: TRBV11-3; CDR3 DNA: TGTGCCAGCAGCTATATCATAGATACGCAGTATTTT; CDR3 protein: CASSYIIDTQYF
clone size: .; J gene: TRBJ2-7; CDR3 length: 14; D gene: TRBD1; V gene: TRBV27; CDR3 DNA: TGTGCCAGCAGGACAGGACAGGGGGGCCACGAGCAGTACTTC; CDR3 protein: CASRTGQGGHEQYF
clone size: .; J gene: TRBJ2-5; CDR3 length: 18; D gene: TRBD2; V gene: TRBV28; CDR3 DNA: TGTGCCAGCAGTTTTCCAAGAGCGGGGGGGCCATTTGGAAAGACCCAGTACTTC; CDR3 protein: CASSFPRAGGPFGKTQYF
clone size: .; J gene: TRBJ2-2; CDR3 length: 15; D gene: .; V gene: TRBV19; CDR3 DNA: TGTGCCAGTAGTATAGATCCCGGTAACACCGGGGAGCTGTTTTTT; CDR3 protein: CASSIDPGNTGELFF
clone size: .; J gene: TRBJ2-7; CDR3 length: 14; D gene: .; V gene: TRBV6-5; CDR3 DNA: TGTGCCAGGAGGAGGACGGAGGACCCTCTCGAGCAGTACTTC; CDR3 protein: CARRRTEDPLEQYF
clone size: .; J gene: TRBJ2-4; CDR3 length: 12; D gene: .; V gene: TRBV27; CDR3 DNA: TGTGCCAGCAGCACGACAGAAAACATTCAGTACTTC; CDR3 protein: CASSTTENIQYF
clone size: once; J gene: TRBJ2-7; CDR3 length: 14; D gene: TRBD1; V gene: TRBV14; CDR3 DNA: TGTGCCAGCAGCCTGAGGGGGCGCGTCAACGAGCAGTACTTC; CDR3 protein: CASSLRGRVNEQYF
clone size: .; J gene: TRBJ2-3; CDR3 length: 15; D gene: .; V gene: TRBV9; CDR3 DNA: TGTGCCAGCAGCGTACGTAATGGGGGCACAGATACGCAGTATTTT; CDR3 protein: CASSVRNGGTDTQYF
clone size: .; J gene: TRBJ1-5; CDR3 length: 14; D gene: .; V gene: TRBV27; CDR3 DNA: TGTGCCAGCAGTTATAGGGGACTCAATCAGCCCCAGCATTTT; CDR3 protein: CASSYRGLNQPQHF
clone size: .; J gene: TRBJ1-6; CDR3 length: 14; D gene: TRBD1; V gene: TRBV5-1; CDR3 DNA: TGCGCCAGCAACTTCGGGACAGGGAGTTCACCCCTCCACTTT; CDR3 protein: CASNFGTGSSPLHF
clone size: .; J gene: TRBJ1-2; CDR3 length: 16; D gene: .; V gene: TRBV3-1/TRBV3-2; CDR3 DNA: TGTGCCAGCAGCAGCGGGGAGGGGCTACTAAACTATGGCTACACCTTC; CDR3 protein: CASSSGEGLLNYGYTF
clone size: once; J gene: TRBJ1-2; CDR3 length: 13; D gene: TRBD1; V gene: TRBV7-9; CDR3 DNA: TGTGCCAGCAGTGTACAGGGGGCGGACGGCTACACCTTC; CDR3 protein: CASSVQGADGYTF
clone size: .; J gene: TRBJ2-6; CDR3 length: 16; D gene: .; V gene: TRBV5-1; CDR3 DNA: TGCGCCAGCAGCTTCAACACAGGTTCTGGGGCCAACGTCCTGACTTTC; CDR3 protein: CASSFNTGSGANVLTF
clone size: .; J gene: TRBJ2-5; CDR3 length: 16; D gene: .; V gene: TRBV11-2; CDR3 DNA: TGTGCCAGCAGCTTAGATTTGGGCACCCTGGGAGAGACCCAGTACTTC; CDR3 protein: CASSLDLGTLGETQYF
clone size: .; J gene: TRBJ2-7; CDR3 length: 13; D gene: TRBD1; V gene: TRBV5-5; CDR3 DNA: TGTGCCAGCAGCTTTGGGACAGTGTACGAGCAGTACTTC; CDR3 protein: CASSFGTVYEQYF
clone size: once; J gene: TRBJ2-1; CDR3 length: 14; D gene: TRBD2; V gene: TRBV4-1; CDR3 DNA: TGCGCCACTCGGACTAGCGGGGGGAGAGATGAGCAGTTCTTC; CDR3 protein: CATRTSGGRDEQFF
clone size: .; J gene: TRBJ1-1; CDR3 length: 14; D gene: .; V gene: TRBV14; CDR3 DNA: TGTGCCAGCAGCCAAGTCGGGACGAACACTGAAGCTTTCTTT; CDR3 protein: CASSQVGTNTEAFF
clone size: .; J gene: TRBJ1-3; CDR3 length: 17; D gene: .; V gene: TRBV6-6; CDR3 DNA: TGTGCCAGCAGTCCATCAGGGCCCCGAGGCTCTGGAAACACCATATATTTT; CDR3 protein: CASSPSGPRGSGNTIYF
clone size: .; J gene: TRBJ1-6; CDR3 length: 14; D gene: .; V gene: TRBV7-3; CDR3 DNA: TGTGCCAGCAGCTTAACCGCATCCCGGTCACCCCTCCACTTT; CDR3 protein: CASSLTASRSPLHF
clone size: .; J gene: TRBJ2-7; CDR3 length: 13; D gene: .; V gene: TRBV7-8; CDR3 DNA: TGTGCCAGCAGTAAACAGGGCTCCTACGAGCAGTACTTC; CDR3 protein: CASSKQGSYEQYF
clone size: .; J gene: TRBJ1-1; CDR3 length: 13; D gene: TRBD1; V gene: TRBV10-3; CDR3 DNA: TGTGCCGGGGGGGACAGCCGAACGACTGAAGCTTTCTTT; CDR3 protein: CAGGDSRTTEAFF
clone size: .; J gene: TRBJ1-1; CDR3 length: 14; D gene: TRBD1; V gene: TRBV9; CDR3 DNA: TGTGCCAGCAGCGCGGGACAGGGGGCAGGTGAAGCTTTCTTT; CDR3 protein: CASSAGQGAGEAFF
clone size: .; J gene: TRBJ2-1; CDR3 length: 13; D gene: TRBD1; V gene: TRBV6-5; CDR3 DNA: TGTGCCAGCAGGGGGACAGCTGACAATGAGCAGTTCTTC; CDR3 protein: CASRGTADNEQFF
clone size: .; J gene: TRBJ2-3; CDR3 length: 12; D gene: .; V gene: TRBV6-5; CDR3 DNA: TGTGCCAGCAGTCGAACTCCAGATACGCAGTATTTT; CDR3 protein: CASSRTPDTQYF